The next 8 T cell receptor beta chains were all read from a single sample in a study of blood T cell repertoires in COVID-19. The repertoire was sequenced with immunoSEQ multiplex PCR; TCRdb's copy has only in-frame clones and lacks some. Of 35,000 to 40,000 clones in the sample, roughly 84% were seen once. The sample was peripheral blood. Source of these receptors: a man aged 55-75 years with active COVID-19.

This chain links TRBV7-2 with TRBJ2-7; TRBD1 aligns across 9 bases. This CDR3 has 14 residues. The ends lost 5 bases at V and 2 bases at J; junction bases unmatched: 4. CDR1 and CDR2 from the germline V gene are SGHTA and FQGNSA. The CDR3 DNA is TGTGCCAGCAGCCCGGGACAGGGCCCCTACGAGCAGTACTTC. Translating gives CASSPGQGPYEQYF.

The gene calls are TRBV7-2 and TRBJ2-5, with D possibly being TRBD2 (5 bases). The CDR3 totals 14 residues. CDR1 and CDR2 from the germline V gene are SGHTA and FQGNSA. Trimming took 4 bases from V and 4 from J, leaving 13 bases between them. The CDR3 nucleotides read TGTGCCAGCAGCTCTTCGCCCGGAGGAGAGACCCAGTACTTC. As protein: CASSSSPGGETQYF.

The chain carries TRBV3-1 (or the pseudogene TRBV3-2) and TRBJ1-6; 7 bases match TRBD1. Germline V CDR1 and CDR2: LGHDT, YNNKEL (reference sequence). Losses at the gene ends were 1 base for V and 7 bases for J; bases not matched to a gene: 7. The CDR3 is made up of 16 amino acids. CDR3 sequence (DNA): TGTGCCAGCAGCCAAGTGGACAGGTCCTCGAATTCACCCCTCCACTTT. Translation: CASSQVDRSSNSPLHF.

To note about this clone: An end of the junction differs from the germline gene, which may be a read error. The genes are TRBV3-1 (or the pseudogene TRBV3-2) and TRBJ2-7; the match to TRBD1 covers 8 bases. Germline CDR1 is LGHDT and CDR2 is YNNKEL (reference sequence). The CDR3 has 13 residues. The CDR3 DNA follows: TGTGCCAGCAGCCAAGATTCGGGACAGGTGGGGCACTTC. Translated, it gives CASSQDSGQVGHF.

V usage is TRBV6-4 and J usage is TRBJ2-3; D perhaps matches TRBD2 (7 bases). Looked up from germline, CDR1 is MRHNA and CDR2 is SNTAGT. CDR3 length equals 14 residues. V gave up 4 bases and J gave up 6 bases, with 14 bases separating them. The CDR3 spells CASSVWGRGDTQYF. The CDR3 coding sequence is TGTGCCAGCAGTGTATGGGGGAGGGGGGATACGCAGTATTTT.

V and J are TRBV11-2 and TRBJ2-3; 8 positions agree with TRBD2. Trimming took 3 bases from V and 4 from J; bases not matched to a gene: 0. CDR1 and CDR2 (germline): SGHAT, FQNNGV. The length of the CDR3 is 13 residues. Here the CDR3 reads CASSLGLADTQYF. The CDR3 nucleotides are TGTGCCAGCAGCTTGGGACTAGCAGATACGCAGTATTTT.

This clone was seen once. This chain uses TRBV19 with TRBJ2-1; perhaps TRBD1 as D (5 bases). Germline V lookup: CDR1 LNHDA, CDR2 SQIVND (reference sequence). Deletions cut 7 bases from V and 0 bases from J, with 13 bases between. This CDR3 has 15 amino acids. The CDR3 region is CASNPDMSSYNEQFF. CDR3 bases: TGTGCCAGTAACCCGGACATGAGCTCCTACAATGAGCAGTTCTTC.

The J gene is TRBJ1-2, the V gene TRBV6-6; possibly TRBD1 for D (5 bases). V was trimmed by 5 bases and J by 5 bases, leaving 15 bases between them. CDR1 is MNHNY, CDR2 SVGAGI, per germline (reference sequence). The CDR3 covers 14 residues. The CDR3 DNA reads TGTGCCAGCAGTGTTACAGGCTTTTCTTATGGCTACACCTTC. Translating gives CASSVTGFSYGYTF.